The present TCR beta chain was sequenced within a study of blood T cell repertoires in COVID-19. The CDR3 runs 13 residues. V was clipped by 3 bases and J by 7 bases, with 14 bases between them. CDR1 SGHRS and CDR2 YFSETQ come from the germline V gene. Profiling relied on immunoSEQ multiplex PCR, and the TCRdb table lists in-frame clones only, not all of them. This sample has around 210,000 clones; about three quarters occur once, and the top ten carry around 5.8%. This receptor was obtained from a woman aged 65 to 85 with acute or convalescent COVID-19. The sequencing input was peripheral blood. The rearrangement joins TRBV5-1 to TRBJ2-7, with a weak D call TRBD1 (6 bases). The CDR3 nucleotides read TGCGCCAGCAGCTCGGACAGCCTGGGGGAGCAGTACTTC. Amino acids: CASSSDSLGEQYF.